This TCR beta chain is from a study of CD8+CD57+ T cells in acquired aplastic anemia. This clonotype has a handful of counts. The antigen is undetermined. CDR3 and TCR beta VDJ profiling relied on a genomic DNA template. TCRdb re-called the reads through MiXCR, storing one row per CDR3 protein. The data contain roughly 190,000 distinct CDR3 sequences, less than 70% of them singletons. Study-wide points: The number of CD8+ CDR3 sequences shared by patients and controls was about 30.

J was trimmed by 3 bases and V by 2 bases; bases with no gene match: 3. This CDR3 has 14 amino acids. CDR1 is ENHRY and CDR2 is SYGVKD in the germline V gene. Input material: sorted CD4+, CD8+, or CD8+CD57+ T cells (not recorded which) from PBMCs. The receptor's source is a human donor in good health, serving as a control. This sequence joins TRBV10-3 and TRBJ2-7, with 8 bases lining up with TRBD1. CDR3 DNA sequence: TGTGCCATCAGTGAGGGGGGACAGGACTACGAGCAGTACTTC. Its protein is CAISEGGQDYEQYF.